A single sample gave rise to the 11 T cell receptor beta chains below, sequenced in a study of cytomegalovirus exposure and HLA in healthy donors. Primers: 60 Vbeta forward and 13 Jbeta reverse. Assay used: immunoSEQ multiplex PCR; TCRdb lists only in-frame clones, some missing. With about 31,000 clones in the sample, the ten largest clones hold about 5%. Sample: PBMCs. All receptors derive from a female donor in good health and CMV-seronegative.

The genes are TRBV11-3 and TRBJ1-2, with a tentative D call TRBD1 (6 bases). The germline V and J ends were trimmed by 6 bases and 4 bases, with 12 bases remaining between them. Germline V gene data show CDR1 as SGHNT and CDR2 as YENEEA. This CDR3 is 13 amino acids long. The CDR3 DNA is TGTGCCAGCAGTCCTACAGGGACCTATGGCTACACCTTC. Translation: CASSPTGTYGYTF.

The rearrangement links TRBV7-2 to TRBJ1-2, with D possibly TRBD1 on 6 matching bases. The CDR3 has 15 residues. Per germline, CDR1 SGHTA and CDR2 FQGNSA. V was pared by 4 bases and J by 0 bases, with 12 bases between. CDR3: CASSYPQGTNYGYTF. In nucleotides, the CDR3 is TGTGCCAGCAGCTATCCCCAGGGGACTAACTATGGCTACACCTTC.

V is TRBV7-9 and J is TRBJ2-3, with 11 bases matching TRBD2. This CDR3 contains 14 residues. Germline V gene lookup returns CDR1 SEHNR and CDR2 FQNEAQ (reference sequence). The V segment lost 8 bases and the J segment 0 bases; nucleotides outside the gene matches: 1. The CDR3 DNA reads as TGTGCCAGCCTAGCGGGGGGTAGCACAGATACGCAGTATTTT. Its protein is CASLAGGSTDTQYF.

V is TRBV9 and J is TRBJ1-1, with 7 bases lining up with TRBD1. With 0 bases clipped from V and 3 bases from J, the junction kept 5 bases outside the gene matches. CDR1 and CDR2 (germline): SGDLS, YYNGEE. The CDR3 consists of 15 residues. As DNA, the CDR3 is TGTGCCAGCAGCGTAGAGGCCAGGGGGGACACTGAAGCTTTCTTT. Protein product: CASSVEARGDTEAFF.

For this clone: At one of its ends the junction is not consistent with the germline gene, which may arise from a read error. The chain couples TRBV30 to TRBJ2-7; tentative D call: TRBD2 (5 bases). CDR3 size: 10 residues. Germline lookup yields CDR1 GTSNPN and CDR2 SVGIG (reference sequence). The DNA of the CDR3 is TGTGCCTGGATTGGGTCCCGGGGAGACTTC. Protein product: CAWIGSRGDF.

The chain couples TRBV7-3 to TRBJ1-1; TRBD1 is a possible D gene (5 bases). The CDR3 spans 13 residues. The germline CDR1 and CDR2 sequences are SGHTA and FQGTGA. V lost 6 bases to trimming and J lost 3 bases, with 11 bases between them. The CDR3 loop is CASRSRVDTEAFF. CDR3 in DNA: TGTGCCAGCAGAAGCAGGGTGGACACTGAAGCTTTCTTT.

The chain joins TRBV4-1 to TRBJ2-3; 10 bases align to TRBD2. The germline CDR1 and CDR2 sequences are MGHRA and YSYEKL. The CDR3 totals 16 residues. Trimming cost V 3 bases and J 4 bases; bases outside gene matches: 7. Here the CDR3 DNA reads TGCGCCAGCAGCCACTCGACTAGCGGGTGGGCAGATACGCAGTATTTT. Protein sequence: CASSHSTSGWADTQYF.

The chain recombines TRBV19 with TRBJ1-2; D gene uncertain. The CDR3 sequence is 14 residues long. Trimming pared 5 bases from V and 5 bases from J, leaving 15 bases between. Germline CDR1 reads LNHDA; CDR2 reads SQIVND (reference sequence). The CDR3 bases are TGTGCCAGTAGTGGAGGCTATGCGGGGTATGGCTACACCTTC. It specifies CASSGGYAGYGYTF.

CDR3 coding DNA: TGTGCCAGCAGCGTAGCTGAGACAGATACGCAGTATTTT. This encodes CASSVAETDTQYF. The V and J genes are TRBV9 and TRBJ2-3; D not resolved. The CDR3 runs to 13 residues. Trimming cost V 0 bases and J 3 bases, with 5 bases left between them. The germline V gene encodes CDR1 SGDLS and CDR2 YYNGEE.

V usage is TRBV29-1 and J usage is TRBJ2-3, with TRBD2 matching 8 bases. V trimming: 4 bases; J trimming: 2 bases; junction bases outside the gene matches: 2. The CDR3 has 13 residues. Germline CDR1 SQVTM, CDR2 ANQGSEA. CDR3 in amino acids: CSVAGLVTDTQYF. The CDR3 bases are TGCAGCGTTGCGGGACTAGTCACAGATACGCAGTATTTT.

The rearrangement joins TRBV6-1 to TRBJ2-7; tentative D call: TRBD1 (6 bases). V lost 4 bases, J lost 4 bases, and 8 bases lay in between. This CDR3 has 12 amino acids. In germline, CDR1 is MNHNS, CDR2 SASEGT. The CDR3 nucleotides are TGTGCCAGCAGTGGTCAGGGGTACGAGCAGTACTTC. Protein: CASSGQGYEQYF.